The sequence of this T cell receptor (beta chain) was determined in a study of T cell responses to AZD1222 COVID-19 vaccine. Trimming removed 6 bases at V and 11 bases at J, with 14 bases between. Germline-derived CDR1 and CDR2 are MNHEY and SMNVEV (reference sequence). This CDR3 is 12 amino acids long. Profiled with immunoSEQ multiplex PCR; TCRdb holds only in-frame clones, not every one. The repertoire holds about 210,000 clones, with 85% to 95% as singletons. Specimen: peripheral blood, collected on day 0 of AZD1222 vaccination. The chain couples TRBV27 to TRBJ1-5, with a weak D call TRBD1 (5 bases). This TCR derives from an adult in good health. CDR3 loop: CASSRIGGAQHF. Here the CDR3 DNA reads TGTGCCAGCAGCCGAATCGGGGGGGCCCAGCATTTT.